This TCR beta chain was retrieved from a study of cytomegalovirus exposure and HLA in healthy donors. Notes on the study in general: Presence/absence analyses assumed roughly uniform sequencing depth across donors, which may not hold.

This CDR3 region has 13 residues. Trimming removed 3 bases at V and 4 bases at J, with 9 bases between. Germline V gene lookup returns CDR1 MNHNY and CDR2 SVGAGI (reference sequence). Vbeta (60) and Jbeta (13) primers were used in the PCR. Generated by immunoSEQ multiplex PCR, the TCRdb table keeps only in-frame clones and is missing some. Found here are approximately 86,000 clones, approximately 81% of them singletons; the top ten hold 6.5% to 9%. For this clone: What it binds is unknown.

The receptor comes from a man aged 35-49 years in good health and CMV-seropositive. V and J are TRBV6-6 and TRBJ2-5; D not resolved. Sequences were obtained from PBMCs. CDR3 region: CASSYVRGETQYF. The CDR3, as DNA: TGTGCCAGCAGTTATGTAAGAGGAGAGACCCAGTACTTC.